This TCR beta chain was captured in a study of cytomegalovirus exposure and HLA in healthy donors. PCR primers comprised 60 Vbeta and 13 Jbeta primers. Some clones are missing from TCRdb's copy, which holds only in-frame ones; the method was immunoSEQ multiplex PCR. The data show about 48,000 clones, and the top ten clones hold 2.1%. Study results and limitations: Indistinguishable V segments such as TRBV6-2 and TRBV6-3 were excluded.

Notes on this clone: Its target is not known.

The ends were cut back, 0 bases at V and 6 bases at J, with 7 bases in the middle. The germline gives CDR1 SGHDT, CDR2 YYEEEE. The CDR3 is 13 amino acids. Sequenced sample: PBMCs. This sequence originates from a woman aged 35 to 49 in good health and CMV-seronegative. The chain uses TRBV5-6 and TRBJ1-3; D is uncertain. CDR3 DNA: TGTGCCAGCAGCTTGGGACAAAAAAACACCATATATTTT. It is translated as CASSLGQKNTIYF.